The present TCR beta chain was sequenced within a study of OX40 agonist ivuxolimab in advanced cancers. Study information: As their treatment, patients were administered ivuxolimab, an agonistic anti-OX40 (CD134) antibody. Partial responses occurred in Three dose-escalation patients, one with hepatocellular carcinoma and two with cutaneous melanoma.

Sequencing was performed with immunoSEQ multiplex PCR; in TCRdb, only in-frame clones are kept and a portion is missing. The sample yields tens of thousands of clones, about 86% seen once. Enrollment shut out patients with autoimmune disease history or systemic immunosuppression. This CDR3 spans 15 amino acids. The junction had 8 bases not matched to a gene; V was cut back by 0 bases and J by 8 bases. The germline CDR1 and CDR2 sequences are SGHDN and FVKESK. The sequences come from CD4+ or CD8+ T cells sorted from blood, collected in a trial of the OX40 agonist ivuxolimab. The receptor's source is an adult with an advanced solid tumor such as melanoma, head and neck, liver or kidney cancer. The chain recombines TRBV14 with TRBJ1-2; TRBD1 matches 8 bases. The CDR3 DNA reads as TGTGCCAGCAGCCAAGATGGGCGGACAGGGTGGGGCTACACCTTC. Its translation is CASSQDGRTGWGYTF.